This record concerns one T cell receptor beta chain sequence. The CDR3 totals 16 residues. J was trimmed by 2 bases and V by 0 bases; bases with no gene match: 7. The germline CDR1 and CDR2 sequences are DFQATT and SNEGSKA (reference sequence). It was with a sample-barcoded 5' primer and a J-beta primer mix that a second PCR of roughly 7 to 12 cycles was run. From the 5' RACE reads, TCRdb called clonotypes with MiXCR, one entry per CDR3 protein. The sample lists 1.5 million to 2 million distinct CDR3 sequences, under 30% occurring once. This entry belongs to a study of blood T cells in healthy people across ages.

This rearrangement joins TRBV20-1 to TRBJ2-3; TRBD2 agrees at 8 bases. The TCR comes from a woman aged 30 to 39 in good health. The specimen was blood. Written as DNA, the CDR3 is TGCAGTGCTAGAGATGGTCGCGGGGGGCACACAGATACGCAGTATTTT. Protein: CSARDGRGGHTDTQYF.